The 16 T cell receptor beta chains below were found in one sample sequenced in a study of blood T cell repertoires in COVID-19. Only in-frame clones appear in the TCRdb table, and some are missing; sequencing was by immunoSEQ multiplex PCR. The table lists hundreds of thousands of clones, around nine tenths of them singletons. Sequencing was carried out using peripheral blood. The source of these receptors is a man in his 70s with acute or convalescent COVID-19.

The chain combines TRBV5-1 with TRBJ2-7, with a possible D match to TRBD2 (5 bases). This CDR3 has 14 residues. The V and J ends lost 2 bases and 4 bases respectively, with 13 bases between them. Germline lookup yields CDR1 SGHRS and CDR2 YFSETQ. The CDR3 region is CASSFLSSGYEQYF. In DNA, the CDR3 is TGCGCCAGCAGCTTCCTTTCTTCGGGGTACGAGCAGTACTTC.

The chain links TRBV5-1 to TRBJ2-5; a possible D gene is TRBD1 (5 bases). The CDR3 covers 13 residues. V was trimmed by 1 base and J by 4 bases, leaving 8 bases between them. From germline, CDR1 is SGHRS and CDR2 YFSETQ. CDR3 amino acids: CASSLRTRETQYF. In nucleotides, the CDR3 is TGCGCCAGCAGCTTGCGGACAAGAGAGACCCAGTACTTC.

In DNA, the CDR3 is TGTGCCAGCAGCCAAACTACACAGGGGGCAGGGGAGACCCAGTACTTC. Translated: CASSQTTQGAGETQYF. V gene TRBV3-1 (or the pseudogene TRBV3-2) combines with J gene TRBJ2-5; TRBD1 matches 9 bases. The germline CDR1 and CDR2 sequences are LGHDT and YNNKEL (reference sequence). V lost 2 bases to trimming and J lost 5 bases; unmatched junction nucleotides: 9. This CDR3 region has 16 residues.

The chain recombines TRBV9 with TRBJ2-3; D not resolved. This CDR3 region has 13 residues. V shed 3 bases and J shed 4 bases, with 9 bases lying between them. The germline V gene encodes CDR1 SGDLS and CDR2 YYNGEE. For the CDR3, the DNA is TGTGCCAGCAGCGCACAACCAGCAGATACGCAGTATTTT. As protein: CASSAQPADTQYF.

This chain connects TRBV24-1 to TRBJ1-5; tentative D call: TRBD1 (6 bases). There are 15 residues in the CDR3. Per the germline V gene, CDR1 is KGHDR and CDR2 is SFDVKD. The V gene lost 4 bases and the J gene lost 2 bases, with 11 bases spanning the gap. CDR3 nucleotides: TGTGCCACCAGTGACCACAGGGTTGGCAATCAGCCCCAGCATTTT. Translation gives CATSDHRVGNQPQHF.

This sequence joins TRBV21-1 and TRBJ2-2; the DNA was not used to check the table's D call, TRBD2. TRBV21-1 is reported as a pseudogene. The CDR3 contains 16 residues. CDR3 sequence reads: CASSKVSSANTGELFF. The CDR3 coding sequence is TGTGCCAGCAGCAAAGTTAGCTCCGCGAACACCGGGGAGCTGTTTTTT.

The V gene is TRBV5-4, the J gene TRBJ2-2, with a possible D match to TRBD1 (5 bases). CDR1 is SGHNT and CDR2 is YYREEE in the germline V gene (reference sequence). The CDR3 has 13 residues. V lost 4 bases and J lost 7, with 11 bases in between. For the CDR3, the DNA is TGTGCCAGCAGCCCAGGGTCTATCGGGGAGCTGTTTTTT. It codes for CASSPGSIGELFF.

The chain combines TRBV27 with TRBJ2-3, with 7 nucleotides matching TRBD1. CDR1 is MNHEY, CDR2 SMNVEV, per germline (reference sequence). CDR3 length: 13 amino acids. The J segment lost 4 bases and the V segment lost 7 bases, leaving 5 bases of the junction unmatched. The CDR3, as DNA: TGTGCCAGCAAAGTTCAGGGGGCAGATACGCAGTATTTT. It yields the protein CASKVQGADTQYF.

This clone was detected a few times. CDR3 region: CASSLNAGGVTGELFF. The CDR3 nucleotides are TGTGCCAGCAGCTTAAACGCAGGGGGCGTCACCGGGGAGCTGTTTTTT. This chain uses TRBV7-2 with TRBJ2-2; TRBD1 matches 8 bases. CDR1 is SGHTA and CDR2 is FQGNSA in the germline V gene. The CDR3 spans 16 residues. J gave up 4 bases and V 2 bases, and 6 bases lay outside the gene matches.

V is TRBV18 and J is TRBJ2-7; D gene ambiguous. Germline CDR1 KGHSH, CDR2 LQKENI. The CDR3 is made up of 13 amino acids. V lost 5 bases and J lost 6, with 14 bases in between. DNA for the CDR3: TGTGCCAGCTCAGACGGCTCAAGACTCGAGCAGTACTTC. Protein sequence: CASSDGSRLEQYF.

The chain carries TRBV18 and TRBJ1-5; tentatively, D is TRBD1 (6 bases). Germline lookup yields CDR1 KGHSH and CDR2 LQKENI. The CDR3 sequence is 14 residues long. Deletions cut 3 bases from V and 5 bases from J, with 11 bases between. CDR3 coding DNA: TGTGCCAGCTCACCTCGGGGGGCGGATCAGCCCCAGCATTTT. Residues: CASSPRGADQPQHF.

CDR3 sequence (DNA): TGCAGCGTTGAAGATGGGGCTTTGTTGGGGGCTGGCAATGAGCAGTTCTTC. This encodes CSVEDGALLGAGNEQFF. The chain is built from TRBV29-1 and TRBJ2-1; possible D gene TRBD1, 6 bases. Trimming took off 0 bases at V and 6 bases at J, with 21 bases between the two ends. The CDR3 consists of 17 residues. CDR1 and CDR2 from the germline V gene are SQVTM and ANQGSEA.

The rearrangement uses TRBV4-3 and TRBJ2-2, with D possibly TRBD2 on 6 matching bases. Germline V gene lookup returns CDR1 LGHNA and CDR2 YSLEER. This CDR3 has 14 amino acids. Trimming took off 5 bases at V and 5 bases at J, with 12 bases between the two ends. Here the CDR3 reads CASSIAVGTGELFF. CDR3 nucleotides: TGCGCCAGCAGCATAGCGGTGGGGACCGGGGAGCTGTTTTTT.

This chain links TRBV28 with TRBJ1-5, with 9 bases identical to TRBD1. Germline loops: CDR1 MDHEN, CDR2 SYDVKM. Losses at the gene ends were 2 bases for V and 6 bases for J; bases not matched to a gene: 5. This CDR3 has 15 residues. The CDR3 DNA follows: TGTGCCAGCAGTTTACCACAGGGGGCTTTTCAGCCCCAGCATTTT. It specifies CASSLPQGAFQPQHF.

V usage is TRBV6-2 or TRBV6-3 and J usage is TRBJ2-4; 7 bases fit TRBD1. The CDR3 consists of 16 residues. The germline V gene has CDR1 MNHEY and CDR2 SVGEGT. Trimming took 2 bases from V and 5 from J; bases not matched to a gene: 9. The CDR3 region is CASSYPSGQVENIQYF. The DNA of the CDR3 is TGTGCCAGCAGTTACCCTTCTGGACAGGTTGAAAACATTCAGTACTTC.

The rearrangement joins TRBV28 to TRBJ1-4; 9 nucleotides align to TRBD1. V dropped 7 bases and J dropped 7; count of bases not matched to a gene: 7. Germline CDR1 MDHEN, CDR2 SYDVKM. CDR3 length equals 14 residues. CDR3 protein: CASIRQGGTEKLFF. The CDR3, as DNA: TGTGCCAGCATTCGACAGGGGGGGACTGAAAAACTGTTTTTT.